This T cell receptor (beta chain) is from a study of blood T cell repertoires in COVID-19. Study-level information: The United States, Italy and Spain supplied acute and convalescent COVID-19 samples. The analysed material was cDNA or gDNA that came from T cells, B-cell-depleted T cells, or PBMCs.

Germline CDR1 MNHEY, CDR2 SVGAGI. V lost 6 bases to trimming and J lost 1 base; unmatched junction nucleotides: 4. The CDR3 consists of 15 residues. Libraries were prepared by immunoSEQ multiplex PCR; TCRdb keeps only in-frame clonotypes and omits some of them. The data show 70,000 to 90,000 clones, about four fifths seen once. The receptor's source is a woman aged 80 or older with acute or convalescent COVID-19. The chain links TRBV6-5 to TRBJ2-2; 8 nucleotides match TRBD2. The sample taken for sequencing was peripheral blood. In nucleotides, the CDR3 is TGTGCCAGCAGCCCCGGGACTAGGAACACCGGGGAGCTGTTTTTT. This encodes CASSPGTRNTGELFF.